Detailed here is one T cell receptor beta chain. A few counts support this clone. There is no known antigen for this receptor. Qualities for individual bases were not recorded, and no much larger clone is one base off. For sequencing of the TCRbeta CDR3 region, genomic DNA was extracted from the sorted cells. The immunoSEQ Assay was used to sequence the TCRbeta CDR3 regions. TCRdb stores this immuneACCESS table with in-frame sequences only. Part of the clones is absent; in the studies checked, under half of the shortfall reflects unresolved V genes, and no reason is known for the rest. This sample gives roughly 70,000 clones in total; approximately 83% of them show up just once. The ten most abundant clones make up more than 0.5% of the sample. This record comes from a study of OX40 agonist ivuxolimab in advanced cancers. Notes on the research overall: Ivuxolimab was an agonistic, fully human IgG2 monoclonal antibody directed against OX40 (CD134), a costimulatory receptor. Intravenous ivuxolimab was administered to patients every 2 weeks at six dose levels: 0.01, 0.1, 0.3, 1.5, 3 and 10 mg/kg. Of the approximately 50 dose-escalation patients, hepatocellular carcinoma was present in roughly 19, melanoma in roughly 15, renal cell carcinoma in 9 and head and neck cancer in 9. In the dose-escalation cohort, roughly four fifths of patients were male, and the mean age was roughly 60 years, with a range of about 23 to 90. Patients were allowed to have had prior anti-PD-1, anti-PD-L1 or anti-CTLA-4 therapy, and 30% to 50% of the dose-escalation patients had previously received checkpoint inhibitors. Partial responses occurred in three dose-escalation patients, of whom one had hepatocellular carcinoma and two had cutaneous melanoma. The purpose of peripheral TCRbeta sequencing was to test whether ivuxolimab changed TCR sequence diversity and led to clonal T-cell expansion. The paper covers the monotherapy dose-escalation part of the phase I ivuxolimab trial, which included N of about 56 patients.

CDR1 SGHDT and CDR2 YYEEEE were looked up in the germline V gene. The CDR3, from cysteine to phenylalanine, totals 14 residues. Of all the DNA, just the CDR3 is kept, 42 bases in frame from base 1. The junction carries 21 bases between V and J, which are trimmed by 7 bases and 10 bases respectively. Patients with autoimmune disease history or receiving systemic immunosuppression were excluded from the trial. In every dose cohort, peripheral blood was drawn for TCR sequencing at baseline, cycle 4 day 1, and cycle 7 day 1. Samples came from an open-label, multicenter, first-in-human phase I dose-escalation trial of ivuxolimab. The trial enrolled adults with locally advanced or metastatic head and neck squamous cell, hepatocellular, melanoma or renal cell carcinoma. Before TCR sequencing, CD4+ T cells and CD8+ T cells were sorted from peripheral blood as separate populations. Results the study describes overall, beyond this receptor: Partial responders in the 0.1-3.0 mg/kg groups had among the lowest normalized peripheral clonal expansion, especially among CD8+ T cells. At doses of 0.1 to 3.0 mg/kg, clonal expansion of both CD4+ and CD8+ T cells in blood was seen between baseline and week 6. After ivuxolimab, CD8+ T cells had more expanded clones than CD4+ T cells on average. The antigen specificity of the peripheral T cells that underwent clonal expansion was not determined. Low levels of normalized T-cell clonal expansion were also shown by some nonresponding patients.

Source: CD4+ or CD8+ T cells sorted from blood, taken in a trial of the OX40 agonist ivuxolimab. The sequence was obtained from an adult with an advanced solid tumor such as melanoma, head and neck, liver or kidney cancer. Recombination connected TRBV5-6 to TRBJ2-1, with TRBD1 perhaps the D gene, on 5 matching bases. The nucleotide sequence reads as follows: TGTGCCAGCCTACCCCGTGCGGACGCAGGGGAGCAGTTCTTC. It specifies CASLPRADAGEQFF.